The T cell receptor beta chain under discussion was sequenced for a study of T cell responses to AZD1222 COVID-19 vaccine. General study points: Regions 160-218 and 743-854 dominated among vaccine-associated CD4 TCRs spanning spike. Nearly half of spike-specific TCRs reportedly go after variant regions that carry no mutations. Just a handful of AZD1222 recipients tested seropositive at baseline. Sampled repertoires all dated from after the peak T cell response.

For this clone: The antigen is unknown.

Germline-derived CDR1 and CDR2 are ENHRY and SYGVKD. Deletions cut 7 bases from V and 2 bases from J, with 11 bases between. The CDR3 covers 13 residues. Assay used: immunoSEQ multiplex PCR; TCRdb lists only in-frame clones, some missing. This sample has 100,000 to 150,000 clones, with 70% to 85% found just once. This sequence was found in an adult who received the AZD1222 COVID-19 vaccine. Sequenced material: peripheral blood, taken 28 days after the second AZD1222 dose. This chain joins TRBV10-3 and TRBJ1-2; D not certain. DNA for the CDR3: TGTGCCATCACCTCTCAGGTGAACTATGGCTACACCTTC. Its protein product is CAITSQVNYGYTF.